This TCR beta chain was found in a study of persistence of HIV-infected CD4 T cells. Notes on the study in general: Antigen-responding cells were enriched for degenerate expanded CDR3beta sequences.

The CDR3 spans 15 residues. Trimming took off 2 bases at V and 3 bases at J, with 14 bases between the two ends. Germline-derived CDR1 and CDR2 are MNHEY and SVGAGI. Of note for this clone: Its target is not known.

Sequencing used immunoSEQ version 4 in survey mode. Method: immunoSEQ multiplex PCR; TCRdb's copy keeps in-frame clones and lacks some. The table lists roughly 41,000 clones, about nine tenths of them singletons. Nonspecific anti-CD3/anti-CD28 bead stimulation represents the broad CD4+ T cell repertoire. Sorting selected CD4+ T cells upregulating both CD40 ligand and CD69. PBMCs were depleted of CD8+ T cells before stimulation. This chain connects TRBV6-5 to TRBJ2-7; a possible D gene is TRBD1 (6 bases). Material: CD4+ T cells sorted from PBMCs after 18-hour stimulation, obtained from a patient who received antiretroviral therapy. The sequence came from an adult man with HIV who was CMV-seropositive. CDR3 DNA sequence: TGTGCCAGCAGTTACAACAGGGAAGTTTACTACGAGCAGTACTTC. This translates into CASSYNREVYYEQYF.